Detailed here is one T cell receptor (beta chain). There is no known antigen for this receptor. The sample holds no much larger clone one base away, and base qualities are not on file. The data were obtained in a study of cytotoxic CD8 clonotypes in ibrutinib-treated CLL listed by TCRdb under 2021. Concerning the study at large: The cohort was composed of under 12 relapsed/refractory and about 15 treatment-naive patients; IGHV unmutated status was identified in 17 patients. Response samples were taken after a median of approximately eleven months on treatment, ranging from about 6 to 40 months. Cryopreserved peripheral blood mononuclear cells were collected before treatment, at response, and at either disease progression or sustained remission. Of the 90 or so participants in the trial, about 25 had longitudinal samples available. Every sample from remission and from progressive disease was obtained while the patients were still on ibrutinib. An average of 255,043 productive templates and 94,082 productive rearrangements was obtained per sample. Responses were partial in approximately 24 patients and complete in 2; after median around 72 months follow-up, about 14 stayed in remission and about twelve progressed. Here is what the overall study found, with its caveats: An increase in clonality was observed at ibrutinib response, with clonality remaining stable during sustained remission and falling back toward baseline at progression. Baseline clonality was found to be higher than that of age-matched healthy donors and was strongly correlated with circulating CD8+ T-cell counts. Public clonotypes were found to be uncommon and were observed to contract or remain stable during treatment; the increase in clonality was shown to reflect expansion of private clonotypes at ibrutinib response. Lymph node repertoires were not examined, and the timing of sampling was not matched between patients in sustained remission and those whose disease progressed.

Based on the germline V gene, the CDR1 and CDR2 sequences are WSHSY and SAAADI. V was cut back by 7 bases and J by 5 bases, leaving a gap of 9 bases between them. Including the terminal cysteine and phenylalanine, the CDR3 comprises 12 residues. Only the CDR3 region is kept as DNA, spanning 36 bases read in frame from base 1. Each clonotype received, on average, around 10x coverage in deep resolution sequencing performed on a MiSeq, where the target depth lay between 1 in 1 million and 1 in 200,000 T cells. The immunoSEQ hsTCRB Kit was used to generate the TCR beta libraries. Processing in the source paper ran as follows. Data were analyzed with ImmunoSEQ Data Assistant and ImmunoSEQ Analyzer, with V, D and J genes assigned per IMGT definitions. Clonality, which ranges from 0 to 1, was calculated by subtracting the normalized Shannon entropy of productive rearrangement frequencies from one. Only overrepresented clonotypes making up at least 0.05% of each patient's repertoire were included in the public clonotype analysis. Approximately 14 age-matched healthy donor repertoires from immuneACCESS served as clonality controls. In its TCRdb copy, this immuneACCESS table keeps in-frame sequences only and misses some clones. Where compared with another copy, unresolved V genes explain less than half of these, and the others have no known cause. V and J calls and clone size follow that table, whereas D and trimming were derived from the DNA. Across this sample there are 95,000 to 100,000 clones, with about 72% seen only once. Under 35% of the sample is taken by the ten largest.

The time point label corresponds to: 12 months on ibrutinib. For TCR beta library preparation, about 2 micrograms of genomic DNA were isolated from cryopreserved PBMCs. High-throughput TCR beta sequencing was performed on longitudinal blood samples from CLL patients receiving ibrutinib monotherapy. The patients took part in an open-label, single-center phase 2 trial of ibrutinib monotherapy. The sequence was collected from a human donor with chronic lymphocytic leukemia. The sample here was PBMCs, taken after 12 months of ibrutinib treatment. The chain employs TRBV10-2 and TRBJ2-1; no D gene is confidently identified. CDR3 reads: CASTRIDNEQFF. The bases are TGCGCCAGCACCCGGATCGACAATGAGCAGTTCTTC.